A selection of T cell receptor beta chains follows, all from one sample in a study of cytomegalovirus exposure and HLA in healthy donors. TCRdb's table, derived via immunoSEQ multiplex PCR, lists solely in-frame clones and lacks some. The data show about 130,000 clones, with 80% seen just once and about 2.6% held by the top ten. Sequencing was carried out using PBMCs. The receptors originated from a man aged 30-40 years in good health and CMV-seronegative. CDR3s include the opening cysteine and the closing phenylalanine or tryptophan. D genes are given only for firm matches. The size of a clone is reported for some rows only, either as once, few or many, or as a class for expanded clones.

TRBV14	-	TRBD2	TRBJ2-1	CASSQAGLVVNEQFF	TGTGCCAGCAGCCAGGCGGGACTAGTTGTTAATGAGCAGTTCTTC
TRBV6-5	few	-	TRBJ1-1	CASSYSRNTEAFF	TGTGCCAGCAGTTACTCGCGGAACACTGAAGCTTTCTTT
TRBV7-2	-	TRBD1	TRBJ2-7	CASSLDRGLYEQYF	TGTGCCAGCAGCTTGGACAGGGGGCTTTACGAGCAGTACTTC
TRBV7-6	-	TRBD1	TRBJ2-7	CASSLAGDSFYEQYF	TGTGCCAGCAGCTTAGCCGGGGACAGCTTCTACGAGCAGTACTTC
TRBV11-3	-	TRBD1	TRBJ2-5	CASSAGTAQETQYF	TGTGCCAGCAGCGCTGGGACAGCACAAGAGACCCAGTACTTC
TRBV6-5	once	-	TRBJ1-1	CASRAPAGTEAFF	TGTGCCAGCAGAGCGCCTGCGGGCACTGAAGCTTTCTTT
TRBV28	-	-	TRBJ2-7	CASSLMGQGKYEQYF	TGTGCCAGCAGTTTAATGGGCCAGGGCAAATACGAGCAGTACTTC
TRBV27	-	-	TRBJ1-2	CASSLAGTLSYGYTF	TGTGCCAGCAGTTTAGCGGGAACGCTTTCCTATGGCTACACCTTC
TRBV28	-	-	TRBJ2-7	CAGGAANEEQYF	TGTGCAGGCGGGGCCGCCAATGAGGAGCAGTACTTC
TRBV19	-	TRBD1	TRBJ2-7	CASSQGTANGQYF	TGTGCCAGTAGTCAGGGGACAGCCAACGGGCAGTACTTC
TRBV19	-	-	TRBJ1-5	CATTWGGSNQPQHF	TGTGCCACCACATGGGGGGGGAGCAATCAGCCCCAGCATTTT